This T cell receptor (beta chain) stems from a study of cytomegalovirus exposure and HLA in healthy donors. Study-wide points: For cytomegalovirus status, the classifier reportedly gave diagnoses with high specificity and sensitivity. TCR beta chain V- and J-gene trimming was linked, in a later analysis, to a missense variant in DCLRE1C.

Of note for this clone: Its cognate antigen is unknown.

The PCR used 60 Vbeta and 13 Jbeta primers. Method: immunoSEQ multiplex PCR; TCRdb's copy keeps in-frame clones and lacks some. The sample consists of approximately 150,000 clones, approximately 80% of them appearing once. This CDR3 contains 17 residues. Germline V gene lookup returns CDR1 SGDLS and CDR2 YYNGEE. The V and J ends lost 3 bases and 0 bases respectively, with 16 bases between them. Sequenced sample: PBMCs. The chain couples TRBV9 to TRBJ2-1; a weak D match, TRBD2 (5 bases). The TCR was taken from a woman aged 50 to 60 in good health and CMV-seronegative. The CDR3 loop reads CASSGPGLDRSYNEQFF. For the CDR3, the DNA is TGTGCCAGCAGCGGACCAGGACTTGACCGCTCCTACAATGAGCAGTTCTTC.